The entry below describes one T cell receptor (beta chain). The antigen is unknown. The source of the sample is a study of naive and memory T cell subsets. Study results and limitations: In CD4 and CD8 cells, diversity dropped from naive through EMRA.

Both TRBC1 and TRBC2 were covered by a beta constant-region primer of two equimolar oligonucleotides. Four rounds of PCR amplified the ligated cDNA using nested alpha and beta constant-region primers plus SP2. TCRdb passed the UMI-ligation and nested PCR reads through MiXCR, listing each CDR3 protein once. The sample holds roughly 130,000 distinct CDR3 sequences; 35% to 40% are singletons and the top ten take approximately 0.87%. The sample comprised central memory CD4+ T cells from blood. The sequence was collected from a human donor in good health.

The CDR3 here is CASSFLNPQETQYF. CDR3 sequence (DNA): TGTGCCAGCAGTTTCCTGAATCCCCAAGAGACCCAGTACTTC. The rearrangement uses TRBV28 and TRBJ2-5, with D unclear. Germline V CDR1 and CDR2: MDHEN, SYDVKM. The CDR3 consists of 14 residues. Trimming cost V 3 bases and J 1 base, with 9 bases left between them.